Below, 10 T cell receptor beta chains from the same sample are listed, as sequenced in a study of cytotoxic CD8 clonotypes in ibrutinib-treated CLL. Here immunoSEQ multiplex PCR was the method, and the copy in TCRdb shows in-frame clones only, minus some. There are more than 300,000 clones in the sample; just under 80% occur only once, and 6.5% to 8.5% lies in the top ten. Sequencing was performed on PBMCs, taken before ibrutinib treatment. Receptor source: a human donor with chronic lymphocytic leukemia.

The V and J genes are TRBV19 and TRBJ2-1; 7 nucleotides match TRBD1. Trimming at V came to 3 bases and at J to 12 bases, leaving 11 bases not matched to a gene. Germline values: CDR1 LNHDA, CDR2 SQIVND (reference sequence). The CDR3 runs to 14 residues. CDR3 sequence (DNA): TGTGCCAGTAGTATCCAGCTGAGACAGGGCTGGCAGTTCTTC. This encodes CASSIQLRQGWQFF.

The chain links TRBV5-1 to TRBJ2-5; 8 bases agree with TRBD1. V gave up 0 bases and J gave up 3 bases; unmatched junction bases: 4. Germline V CDR1 and CDR2: SGHRS, YFSETQ. This CDR3 region has 15 residues. CDR3 DNA: TGCGCCAGCAGCTTGGCGGCAGGGGGCGAAGAGACCCAGTACTTC. This translates into CASSLAAGGEETQYF.

This clone has just a few counts. The CDR3 reads CASSVLVGAEQYF. For the CDR3, the DNA is TGTGCCAGCAGCGTACTGGTTGGCGCCGAGCAGTACTTC. The J gene is TRBJ2-7, the V gene TRBV9; D gene unclear. CDR1 is SGDLS, CDR2 YYNGEE, per germline. V was pared by 1 base and J by 6 bases, with 11 bases between. This CDR3 is built from 13 residues.

The CDR3 sequence: CASRTGMNTEAFF. In nucleotides, the CDR3 is TGTGCCAGCAGAACAGGGATGAACACTGAAGCTTTCTTT. This chain uses TRBV25-1 with TRBJ1-1; D might be TRBD1 (6 bases). The V gene's germline CDR1 is MGHDK and CDR2 SYGVNS. CDR3 length equals 13 residues. Trimming shortened V by 6 bases and J by 0 bases, and 8 bases separated the two germline ends.

This chain links TRBV15 with TRBJ2-2, with a tentative D call TRBD2 (6 bases). The CDR3 consists of 14 residues. V lost 8 bases and J lost 1, with 11 bases in between. The germline V gene encodes CDR1 LNHNV and CDR2 YYDKDF (reference sequence). CDR3 sequence (DNA): TGTGCCACCTGCCTTAGCGGGAACACCGGGGAGCTGTTTTTT. Amino acid sequence: CATCLSGNTGELFF.

The chain uses TRBV28 and TRBJ2-1, with D unresolved. V was cut by 1 base and J by 4 bases, with 5 bases left in between. Germline lookup yields CDR1 MDHEN and CDR2 SYDVKM. The CDR3 runs to 13 residues. In DNA, the CDR3 is TGTGCCAGCAGTTTATCCAGATACAATGAGCAGTTCTTC. It yields the protein CASSLSRYNEQFF.

This chain joins TRBV27 and TRBJ2-7, with 7 bases aligning to TRBD1. V shed 5 bases and J 6 bases; nucleotides not matched to a gene: 7. The CDR3 is made up of 13 amino acids. From germline, CDR1 is MNHEY and CDR2 SMNVEV (reference sequence). As DNA, the CDR3 is TGTGCCAGCAGTGGCCCCGGACAGGTCGAGCAGTACTTC. It specifies CASSGPGQVEQYF.

The V gene is TRBV25-1, the J gene TRBJ2-7, with TRBD1 matching 9 bases. J was trimmed by 1 base and V by 8 bases; bases with no gene match: 3. Germline V lookup: CDR1 MGHDK, CDR2 SYGVNS. The CDR3 runs to 13 residues. The CDR3 sequence is CASEGTGSYEQYF. Here the CDR3 DNA reads TGTGCCAGCGAAGGGACAGGGTCCTACGAGCAGTACTTC.

This clone has just a few counts. The chain has TRBV5-1 and TRBJ1-1; the match to TRBD1 covers 9 bases. The CDR3 sequence is 15 residues long. V shed 2 bases, J shed 4 bases, and the junction held 6 bases outside the gene matches. Germline V lookup: CDR1 SGHRS, CDR2 YFSETQ. The CDR3, as DNA: TGCGCCAGCAGCTTATCCGGGACAGGGAGCACTGAAGCTTTCTTT. Amino acid sequence: CASSLSGTGSTEAFF.

This clone has just one count. V usage is TRBV11-3 and J usage is TRBJ2-7; no clear D. Trimming cost V 4 bases and J 4 bases, with 14 bases left between them. The length of the CDR3 is 14 residues. Germline V CDR1 and CDR2: SGHNT, YENEEA. In nucleotides, the CDR3 is TGTGCCAGCAGCTCCCATAGGGCGAGTTACGAGCAGTACTTC. Translated, it gives CASSSHRASYEQYF.